This T cell receptor beta chain comes out of a study of tumor-infiltrating lymphocytes in primary liver carcinoma. The CDR3 length is 12 residues. Trimming pared 0 bases from V and 11 bases from J, leaving 7 bases between. CDR1 SGHNT and CDR2 YENEEA come from the germline V gene. This clonotype was recorded many times. Antigen: not known. Total RNA amounting to 450 to 500 ng was the source from which TCR beta cDNA was made with a constant-region primer. ARM-PCR was slightly modified, and three nested multiplex PCR rounds with it gave rise to the TCR beta libraries. Rounds one and two of PCR, each of about 10 cycles, were primed with TRBV1-TRBV30 forward primers and a C-beta reverse primer. TCRdb called the multiplex PCR reads again in MiXCR, with one record for every CDR3 protein. In the table there are 90,000 to 100,000 distinct CDR3 sequences, over 55% of which are singletons. Regarding the study as a whole: Representation across all five tumor regions was limited to only about 7.5-24% of top clones. Tumor specimens were characterized by a significantly higher top-250-clone fraction than blood (p = 0.039).

From roughly 21-30 mg of unsorted bulk tissue, DNA and RNA were co-extracted together. Patients were chronically HBV-infected and treatment-naive. The receptor comes from a woman aged 55-70 years with primary liver carcinoma and hepatitis B virus infection. Sample: liver tumor tissue from sampling region 5. Subset: tumor region T5, tumor centre. V and J are TRBV11-3 and TRBJ2-2; the D call may be TRBD1 or TRBD2 (5 bases each). CDR3 in amino acids: CASSLDGGELFF. CDR3 bases: TGTGCCAGCAGCTTAGATGGGGGAGAGCTGTTTTTT.